The 25 T cell receptor beta chains below were found in one sample sequenced in a study of blood T cells in healthy people across ages. Using a J-beta primer mix together with a sample-barcoded 5' primer, a second PCR was run for about 6 to 11 cycles. A single record per CDR3 protein comes from TCRdb applying MiXCR to the 5' RACE reads. The table records about a million distinct CDR3 sequences, around two fifths of them present only once. Sequenced input: blood. The receptors here all came from a man aged 18 to 30 in good health.

This clonotype was recorded a few times. The chain links TRBV20-1 to TRBJ1-6; 10 nucleotides align to TRBD1. Trimming cost V 0 bases and J 7 bases; bases outside gene matches: 6. CDR3 length equals 16 residues. Germline V gene data show CDR1 as DFQATT and CDR2 as SNEGSKA (reference sequence). CDR3 nucleotides: TGCAGTGCTAGAGATTTGGGGACAGGGGACAATTCACCCCTCCACTTT. It translates to CSARDLGTGDNSPLHF.

J is TRBJ2-3 and V is TRBV4-3, with TRBD2 identical over 8 bases. CDR3 length: 18 residues. With 2 bases clipped from V and 2 bases from J, the junction kept 12 bases outside the gene matches. From germline, CDR1 is LGHNA and CDR2 YSLEER. The CDR3, as DNA: TGCGCCAGCAGCCAAAGGACGGGGGGGATGATACTCACAGATACGCAGTATTTT. It is translated as CASSQRTGGMILTDTQYF.

In regard to this clonotype: The junction and the germline gene differ at one end; a read error may be behind it. In DNA, the CDR3 is TGTGCCGGCAGCCCCCAGACAGGGCCCTATGGCTACACCTTC. Its protein is CAGSPQTGPYGYTF. The rearrangement uses TRBV14 and TRBJ1-2, with TRBD1 matching over 7 bases. Germline-derived CDR1 and CDR2 are SGHDN and FVKESK. The CDR3 has 14 amino acids.

This chain uses TRBV28 with TRBJ2-4; D possibly uses TRBD1 or TRBD2 (5 bases each). V lost 5 bases and J lost 2, with 19 bases in between. The CDR3 is made up of 17 amino acids. The germline gives CDR1 MDHEN, CDR2 SYDVKM. CDR3 loop: CASSPQGRGWSKNIQYF. The DNA of the CDR3 is TGTGCCAGCAGTCCCCAGGGACGTGGCTGGTCCAAAAACATTCAGTACTTC. Full variable domain (remainder filled in from reference TRBV28 and TRBJ2-4): DVKVTQSSRYLVKRTGEKVFLECVQDMDHENMFWYRQDPGLGLRLIYFSYDVKMKEKGDIPEGYSVSREKKERFSLILESASTNQTSMYLCASSPQGRGWSKNIQYFGAGTRLSVL.

This chain links TRBV12-3 or TRBV12-4 with TRBJ1-3, with 9 bases matching TRBD1. The ends lost 8 bases at V and 2 bases at J; junction bases unmatched: 10. The CDR3 loop spans 16 amino acids. The CDR3 DNA follows: TGTGCCAGCGACGTGGGCGGACAGGGGCCTGGAAACACCATATATTTT. Protein: CASDVGGQGPGNTIYF.

This clonotype has only a few counts. V gene TRBV7-9 combines with J gene TRBJ1-5, with D uncertain. This CDR3 comprises 16 residues. V was cut by 7 bases and J by 4 bases, with 20 bases left in between. CDR1 is SEHNR and CDR2 is FQNEAQ in the germline V gene (reference sequence). CDR3 sequence (DNA): TGTGCCAGCACCGATAGCACCCGAGGGCTTAATCAGCCCCAGCATTTT. Translation: CASTDSTRGLNQPQHF.

V is TRBV2 and J is TRBJ1-1; 8 nucleotides match TRBD1. This CDR3 contains 13 residues. With 6 bases clipped from V and 8 bases from J, the junction kept 8 bases outside the gene matches. In germline, CDR1 is SNHLY, CDR2 FYNNEI. DNA for the CDR3: TGTGCCAGCAGCCGACAGGGGACGGTGGAAGCTTTCTTT. This gives the protein CASSRQGTVEAFF.

The chain joins TRBV20-1 to TRBJ2-1; the match to TRBD2 covers 8 bases. V was pared by 0 bases and J by 6 bases, with 4 bases of the junction left unmatched. This CDR3 has 14 residues. Germline lookup yields CDR1 DFQATT and CDR2 SNEGSKA (reference sequence). The CDR3 loop reads CSARDGLAINEQFF. CDR3 nucleotides: TGCAGTGCTAGAGATGGACTAGCTATCAATGAGCAGTTCTTC.

The chain has TRBV5-1 and TRBJ2-7; D possibly corresponds to TRBD1 (5 bases). Germline lookup yields CDR1 SGHRS and CDR2 YFSETQ. The CDR3 is made up of 15 amino acids. Trimming took off 4 bases at V and 7 bases at J, with 21 bases between the two ends. In DNA, the CDR3 is TGCGCCAGCAGCGCTGACAGCCCCTCCTACAATGAGCAGTACTTC. This sequence encodes CASSADSPSYNEQYF.

The chain links TRBV20-1 to TRBJ2-7; 11 bases map to TRBD2. Germline assignment: CDR1 DFQATT and CDR2 SNEGSKA (reference sequence). J was trimmed by 1 base and V by 0 bases; bases with no gene match: 5. This CDR3 is 16 amino acids long. CDR3 bases: TGCAGTGCTAGAGATAAGAGACTAGCGGGGTCCTACGAGCAGTACTTC. Translated, it gives CSARDKRLAGSYEQYF.

A few counts support this clonotype. Written as DNA, the CDR3 is TGTGCCAGCAGGGACAGCGTGACCTACGAGCAGTACTTC. Protein sequence: CASRDSVTYEQYF. The chain is built from TRBV3-1 and TRBJ2-7, with D possibly matching TRBD1 (6 bases). V was shortened by 6 bases and J by 2 bases, with 11 bases between the two germline ends. The CDR3 is made up of 13 amino acids. CDR1 and CDR2 from the germline V gene are LGHDT and YNNKEL (reference sequence).

The chain employs TRBV20-1 and TRBJ1-5, with a possible D match to TRBD1 (6 bases). V lost 3 bases to trimming and J lost 0 bases, with 12 bases between them. Germline-derived CDR1 and CDR2 are DFQATT and SNEGSKA (reference sequence). CDR3 size: 15 residues. CDR3 in amino acids: CSASGQHYSNQPQHF. In nucleotides, the CDR3 is TGCAGTGCTAGCGGACAGCATTATAGCAATCAGCCCCAGCATTTT.

This chain joins TRBV5-1 and TRBJ2-1; TRBD1 matches 11 bases. The ends lost 1 base at V and 4 bases at J; junction bases unmatched: 4. The CDR3 totals 16 residues. The germline gives CDR1 SGHRS, CDR2 YFSETQ. CDR3 nucleotides: TGCGCCAGCAGCTTGATGGGACAGGGGGAATACAATGAGCAGTTCTTC. It yields the protein CASSLMGQGEYNEQFF.

This rearrangement joins TRBV6-2 or TRBV6-3 to TRBJ2-1; TRBD1 matches at 9 bases. Germline V gene data show CDR1 as MNHEY and CDR2 as SVGEGT. V was pared by 5 bases and J by 6 bases, with 8 bases of the junction left unmatched. This CDR3 contains 15 residues. The CDR3 nucleotides read TGTGCCAGCAGTAACCGGGACAGGGCTCGCAATGAGCAGTTCTTC. Its protein product is CASSNRDRARNEQFF.

This clonotype was observed at least ten times. V and J are TRBV5-1 and TRBJ2-3; a weak D match, TRBD1 (5 bases). From germline, CDR1 is SGHRS and CDR2 YFSETQ. Trimming took 2 bases from V and 2 from J, leaving 9 bases between them. The CDR3 spans 14 residues. CDR3 sequence reads: CASSFGRATDTQYF. Written as DNA, the CDR3 is TGCGCCAGCAGCTTCGGCAGGGCCACAGATACGCAGTATTTT.

The table lists this clonotype with a few counts. J is TRBJ2-2 and V is TRBV4-2, with a possible D match to TRBD2 (5 bases). Germline CDR1 and CDR2: LGHNA and YNFKEQ. The CDR3 extends over 15 amino acids. The ends were cut back, 1 base at V and 3 bases at J, with 9 bases in the middle. The chain's CDR3 is CASSQAERDTGELFF. Written as DNA, the CDR3 is TGTGCCAGCAGCCAAGCAGAGAGGGACACCGGGGAGCTGTTTTTT.

In its sample, this clonotype was seen once. The chain employs TRBV6-5 and TRBJ1-5, with unresolved D. The CDR3 has 20 residues. Germline V lookup: CDR1 MNHEY, CDR2 SVGAGI. V dropped 0 bases and J dropped 4 bases, with 25 bases sitting between them. The DNA of the CDR3 is TGTGCCAGCAGTTACTCGAGTCTTTCGACGGGGTTCCCCCATAATCAGCCCCAGCATTTT. Its protein product is CASSYSSLSTGFPHNQPQHF.

V and J are TRBV20-1 and TRBJ1-3; tentatively, D is TRBD1 (6 bases). Trimming shortened V by 5 bases and J by 0 bases, and 14 bases separated the two germline ends. Germline V gene data show CDR1 as DFQATT and CDR2 as SNEGSKA (reference sequence). The CDR3 runs 15 residues. CDR3 amino acids: CSAWGQANSGNTIYF. Here the CDR3 DNA reads TGCAGTGCTTGGGGGCAGGCAAACTCTGGAAACACCATATATTTT.

This clonotype was observed at least ten times. The rearrangement links TRBV5-1 to TRBJ2-3; 9 bases fit TRBD1. Per the germline V gene, CDR1 is SGHRS and CDR2 is YFSETQ. The junction had 6 bases not matched to a gene; V was cut back by 4 bases and J by 3 bases. The CDR3 consists of 15 residues. Here the CDR3 reads CASSTDRGSTDTQYF. The DNA of the CDR3 is TGCGCCAGCAGCACCGACAGGGGGTCGACAGATACGCAGTATTTT.

This chain joins TRBV20-1 and TRBJ2-1; D call uncertain. The CDR3 consists of 15 residues. Trimming pared 0 bases from V and 5 bases from J, leaving 14 bases between. The germline CDR1 and CDR2 sequences are DFQATT and SNEGSKA (reference sequence). CDR3 sequence: CSARDPRLADNEQFF. The CDR3, as DNA: TGCAGTGCTAGAGATCCCAGGCTGGCCGACAATGAGCAGTTCTTC.

Notes on this clonotype: With a much larger clone just one base away, this may be a read error. V usage is TRBV11-2 and J usage is TRBJ2-7; 12 bases line up with TRBD2. CDR3 size: 18 residues. Germline trimming cut 0 bases from V and 7 bases from J; bases unmatched to any gene: 13. Germline CDR1 is SGHAT and CDR2 is FQNNGV. The DNA for the CDR3 is TGTGCCAGCAGCTTAGATCTGGGCTCTAGCGGGGGGGACAATGAGCAGTACTTC. Its protein is CASSLDLGSSGGDNEQYF.

A few counts support this clonotype. This chain connects TRBV29-1 to TRBJ1-4; 8 bases line up with TRBD1. The V and J ends lost 6 bases and 0 bases, in that order; junction bases with no gene match: 3. Germline CDR1 SQVTM, CDR2 ANQGSEA. The CDR3 length is 14 residues. This CDR3 reads CSVGQAATNEKLFF. For the CDR3, the DNA is TGCAGCGTGGGACAGGCAGCAACTAATGAAAAACTGTTTTTT. Using reference TRBV29-1 and TRBJ1-4 for the parts outside the CDR3, the full variable domain is SAVISQKPSRDICQRGTSLTIQCQVDSQVTMMFWYRQQPGQSLTLIATANQGSEATYESGFVIDKFPISRPNLTFSTLTVSNMSPEDSSIYLCSVGQAATNEKLFFGSGTQLSVL.

This clonotype came up many times. CDR3 in DNA: TGCAGTGCTCCCGGGACAGCTAGTTCCAATGAAAAACTGTTTTTT. Protein: CSAPGTASSNEKLFF. The rearrangement joins TRBV20-1 to TRBJ1-4; 7 bases fit TRBD1. Germline-derived CDR1 and CDR2 are DFQATT and SNEGSKA (reference sequence). This CDR3 is 15 amino acids long. After removal of 5 bases from V and 5 bases from J, the junction contained 11 bases not matched to a gene.

The chain employs TRBV28 and TRBJ1-5; tentative D call: TRBD1 (6 bases). This CDR3 region has 16 residues. V was cut by 7 bases and J by 0 bases, with 16 bases left in between. The germline V gene has CDR1 MDHEN and CDR2 SYDVKM. The CDR3 nucleotides are TGTGCCAGCACCTCTACAGGGTTAATTAGCAATCAGCCCCAGCATTTT. This encodes CASTSTGLISNQPQHF. Complete variable domain (other parts from reference TRBV28 and TRBJ1-5): DVKVTQSSRYLVKRTGEKVFLECVQDMDHENMFWYRQDPGLGLRLIYFSYDVKMKEKGDIPEGYSVSREKKERFSLILESASTNQTSMYLCASTSTGLISNQPQHFGDGTRLSIL.

Concerning this clonotype itself: A much more abundant neighbour one base away suggests this may be a read error. The chain couples TRBV29-1 to TRBJ1-1, with 9 nucleotides matching TRBD1. With 6 bases clipped from V and 5 bases from J, the junction kept 7 bases outside the gene matches. The CDR3 is 13 amino acids. Germline V gene data show CDR1 as SQVTM and CDR2 as ANQGSEA. Here the CDR3 reads CSVAQGAGTEAFF. CDR3 nucleotide sequence: TGCAGCGTGGCACAGGGGGCGGGTACTGAAGCTTTCTTT.